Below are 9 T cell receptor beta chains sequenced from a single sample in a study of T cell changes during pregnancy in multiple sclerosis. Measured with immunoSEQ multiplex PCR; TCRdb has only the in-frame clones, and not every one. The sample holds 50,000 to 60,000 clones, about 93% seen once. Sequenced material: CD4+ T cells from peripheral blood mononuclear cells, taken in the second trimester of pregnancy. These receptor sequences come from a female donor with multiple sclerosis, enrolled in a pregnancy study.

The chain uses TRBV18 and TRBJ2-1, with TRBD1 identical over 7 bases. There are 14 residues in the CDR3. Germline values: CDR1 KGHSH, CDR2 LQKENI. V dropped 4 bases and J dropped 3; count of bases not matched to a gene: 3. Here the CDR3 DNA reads TGTGCCAGCTCACAGGACAGGTACTACAATGAGCAGTTCTTC. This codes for CASSQDRYYNEQFF.

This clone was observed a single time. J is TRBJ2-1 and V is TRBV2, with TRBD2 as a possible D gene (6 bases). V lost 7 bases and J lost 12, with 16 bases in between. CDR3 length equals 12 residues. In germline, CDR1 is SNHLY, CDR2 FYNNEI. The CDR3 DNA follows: TGTGCCAGCACCGGCGGAGGGAGTGGGCAGTTCTTC. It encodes CASTGGGSGQFF. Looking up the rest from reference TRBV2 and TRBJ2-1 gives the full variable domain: EPEVTQTPSHQVTQMGQEVILRCVPISNHLYFYWYRQILGQKVEFLVSFYNNEISEKSEIFDDQFSVERPDGSNFTLKIRSTKLEDSAMYFCASTGGGSGQFFGPGTRLTVL.

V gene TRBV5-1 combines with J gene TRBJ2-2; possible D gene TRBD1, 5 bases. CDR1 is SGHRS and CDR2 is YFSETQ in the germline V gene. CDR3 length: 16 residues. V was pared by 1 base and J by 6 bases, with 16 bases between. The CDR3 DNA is TGCGCCAGCAGCTTGCGAACAACAGGTACATCCGGGGAGCTGTTTTTT. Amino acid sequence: CASSLRTTGTSGELFF.

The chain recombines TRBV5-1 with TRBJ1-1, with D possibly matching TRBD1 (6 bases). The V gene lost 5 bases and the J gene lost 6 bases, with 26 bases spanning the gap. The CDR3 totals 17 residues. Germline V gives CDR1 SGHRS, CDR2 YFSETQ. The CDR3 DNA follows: TGCGCCAGCAGGGGGTGGTCAACAGGGCGGGTAGGCTCTGAAGCTTTCTTT. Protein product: CASRGWSTGRVGSEAFF.

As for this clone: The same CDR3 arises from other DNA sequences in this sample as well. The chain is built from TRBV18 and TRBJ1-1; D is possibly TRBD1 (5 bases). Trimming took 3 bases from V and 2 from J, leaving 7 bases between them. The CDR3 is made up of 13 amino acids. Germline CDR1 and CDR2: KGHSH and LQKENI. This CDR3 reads CASSPTGNTEAFF. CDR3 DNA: TGTGCCAGCTCACCCACAGGCAACACTGAAGCTTTCTTT.

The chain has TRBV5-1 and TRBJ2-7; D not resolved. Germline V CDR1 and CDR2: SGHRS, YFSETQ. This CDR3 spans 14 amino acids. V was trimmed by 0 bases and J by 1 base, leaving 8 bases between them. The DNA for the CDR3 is TGCGCCAGCAGCTTGGTGGGCCAGTCCTACGAGCAGTACTTC. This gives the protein CASSLVGQSYEQYF.

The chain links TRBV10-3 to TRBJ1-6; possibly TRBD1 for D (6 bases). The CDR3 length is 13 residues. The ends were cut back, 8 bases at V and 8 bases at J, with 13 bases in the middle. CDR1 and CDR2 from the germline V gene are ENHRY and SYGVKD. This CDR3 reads CAIRGGPDSPLHF. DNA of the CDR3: TGTGCCATCCGTGGGGGGCCGGATTCACCCCTCCACTTT.

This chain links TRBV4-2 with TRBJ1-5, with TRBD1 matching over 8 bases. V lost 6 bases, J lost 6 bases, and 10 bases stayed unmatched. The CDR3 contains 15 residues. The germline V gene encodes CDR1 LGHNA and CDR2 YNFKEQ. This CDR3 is CASSPDREVSQPQHF. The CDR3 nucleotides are TGTGCCAGCAGTCCGGACAGGGAGGTTAGTCAGCCCCAGCATTTT.

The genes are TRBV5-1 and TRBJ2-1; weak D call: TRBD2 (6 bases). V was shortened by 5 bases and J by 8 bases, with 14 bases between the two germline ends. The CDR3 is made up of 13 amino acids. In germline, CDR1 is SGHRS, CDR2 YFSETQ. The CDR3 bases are TGCGCCAGCAGTCCACGGGGGTTCGATGAGCAGTTCTTC. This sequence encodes CASSPRGFDEQFF.